Sequencing of this T cell receptor (beta chain) was carried out in a study of cytotoxic CD8 clonotypes in ibrutinib-treated CLL. Study as a whole: Mean productive templates were about 260,000; mean productive rearrangements were roughly 94,000. Study results and limitations: Rare overall, public clonotypes shrank or held steady under therapy.

CDR1 and CDR2 (germline): WSHSY, SAAADI. With V trimmed by 2 bases and J by 2 bases, 5 bases remained unmatched. There are 15 residues in the CDR3. Concerning this clone: What it binds is not known.

Assay: immunoSEQ multiplex PCR; the TCRdb copy retains only in-frame clones and omits some. This sample has hundreds of thousands of clones, with about four fifths found just once. The sequence came from a human donor with chronic lymphocytic leukemia. The chain carries TRBV10-2 and TRBJ1-2, with 7 bases fitting TRBD1. The sample was PBMCs, taken after 12 months of ibrutinib treatment. CDR3 sequence: CASSEAPTGNYGYTF. The CDR3, as DNA: TGCGCCAGCAGTGAGGCCCCGACAGGGAACTATGGCTACACCTTC.